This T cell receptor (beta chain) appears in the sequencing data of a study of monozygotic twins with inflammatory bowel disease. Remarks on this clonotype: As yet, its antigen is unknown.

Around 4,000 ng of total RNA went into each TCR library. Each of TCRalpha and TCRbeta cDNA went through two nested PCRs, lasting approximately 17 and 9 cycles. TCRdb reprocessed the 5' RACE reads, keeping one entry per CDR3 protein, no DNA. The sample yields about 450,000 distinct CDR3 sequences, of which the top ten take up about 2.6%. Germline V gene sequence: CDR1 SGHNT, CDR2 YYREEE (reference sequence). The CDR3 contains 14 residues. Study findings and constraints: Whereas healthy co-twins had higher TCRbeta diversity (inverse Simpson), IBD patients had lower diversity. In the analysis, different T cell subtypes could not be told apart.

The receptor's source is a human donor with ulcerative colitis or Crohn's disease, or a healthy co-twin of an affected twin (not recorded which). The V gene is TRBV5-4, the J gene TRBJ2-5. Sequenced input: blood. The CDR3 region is CASSPKGGKETQYF.